The 29 T cell receptor beta chains below were found in one sample sequenced in a study of T cells in Graves' hyperthyroidism and ophthalmopathy. RNA transcripts gave rise to amplified TCR beta CDR3 regions. During a first-round RT-PCR of the TCR CDR3, the HTBI primer set was used. TCRdb used MiXCR to reprocess the multiplex PCR reads, holding one entry per CDR3 protein. The sample has more than 300,000 distinct CDR3 sequences; roughly 17% are singletons. Material for sequencing was blood. The receptors shown here come from a young woman with Graves' hyperthyroidism that later progressed to Graves' ophthalmopathy.

This clonotype was seen at least ten times. The rearrangement links TRBV20-1 to TRBJ1-5; D not resolved. The CDR3 has 12 amino acids. In germline, CDR1 is DFQATT, CDR2 SNEGSKA (reference sequence). V was shortened by 5 bases and J by 5 bases, with 10 bases between the two germline ends. In nucleotides, the CDR3 is TGCAGTGCTGACGGGAGGGATCAGCCCCAGCATTTT. It specifies CSADGRDQPQHF.

Comments on this clonotype: A much larger clone is a single base away; this may be a read error. The chain employs TRBV30 and TRBJ1-4; D remains unclear. CDR3 length equals 11 residues. Per germline, CDR1 GTSNPN and CDR2 SVGIG (reference sequence). The CDR3 loop reads CAWSRTEKLLF. CDR3 DNA sequence: TGTGCCTGGAGTCGAACCGAAAAACTGCTTTTT.

Concerning this clonotype: A single base separates this from a much larger clone, so it may be a read error. CDR3 DNA sequence: TGTGCCAGCAGTGGACTCGACTACACAGATACGCAGTATTTT. Protein sequence: CASSGLDYTDTQYF. This rearrangement joins TRBV6-2 or TRBV6-3 to TRBJ2-3, with D possibly matching TRBD2 (5 bases). The CDR3 spans 14 residues. V was pared by 5 bases and J by 2 bases, with 11 bases between. From germline, CDR1 is MNHEY and CDR2 SVGEGT.

This chain uses TRBV20-1 with TRBJ1-6, with D perhaps TRBD1 (5 bases). Looked up from germline, CDR1 is DFQATT and CDR2 is SNEGSKA (reference sequence). CDR3 length: 15 residues. V lost 6 bases and J 5 bases, leaving 17 bases between the germline ends. The CDR3 DNA follows: TGCAGTGCCCTGAGGAGGACGGGGCATAATTCACCCCTCCACTTT. Its translation: CSALRRTGHNSPLHF.

This clonotype was recorded a few times. A much larger clone sits a single nucleotide away, making a read error possible. The CDR3 loop reads CASSLSPGGTSYEQYF. In DNA form, the CDR3 reads TGTGCCAGCAGTTTATCGCCAGGGGGGACCTCCTACGAGCAGTACTTC. The gene calls are TRBV27 and TRBJ2-7; possibly TRBD1 for D (7 bases). Germline V CDR1 and CDR2: MNHEY, SMNVEV (reference sequence). The CDR3 runs 16 residues. The germline V and J ends were trimmed by 0 bases and 0 bases, with 12 bases remaining between them.

The chain has TRBV7-9 and TRBJ2-2; no definite D call. The V end was cut by 1 base, the J end by 7 bases, with 13 bases between. This CDR3 comprises 15 residues. Germline V gene data show CDR1 as SEHNR and CDR2 as FQNEAQ (reference sequence). The CDR3, as DNA: TGTGCCAGCAGCTTAGAATTGGGAATTGACGGGGAGCTGTTTTTT. Protein product: CASSLELGIDGELFF.

There are many counts of this clonotype. The chain has TRBV18 and TRBJ2-5, with a possible D match to TRBD2 (6 bases). With 0 bases removed from V and 10 bases from J, the gap between germline ends came to 9 bases. The CDR3 has 12 amino acids. Germline loops: CDR1 KGHSH, CDR2 LQKENI. The CDR3 is CASSPPGGDQYF. The CDR3 DNA reads TGTGCCAGCTCACCACCCGGGGGTGACCAGTACTTC.

A remark on this clonotype: A much bigger clone sits one base away, suggesting this may be a read error. The rearrangement links TRBV12-3 or TRBV12-4 to TRBJ2-2; tentatively, D is TRBD2 (6 bases). The CDR3 extends over 13 amino acids. The CDR3 DNA reads as TGTGCCAGCACCGACCAGAACACCGGGGGGCTGTTTTTT. It is translated as CASTDQNTGGLFF.

This clonotype was found many times. The V gene is TRBV30, the J gene TRBJ1-1, with D hard to call. The length of the CDR3 is 13 residues. The germline CDR1 and CDR2 sequences are GTSNPN and SVGIG (reference sequence). Trimming cost V 0 bases and J 4 bases, with 9 bases left between them. CDR3: CAWSVHISTEAFF. CDR3 sequence (DNA): TGTGCCTGGAGTGTACATATCTCCACTGAAGCTTTCTTT.

For this clonotype: A much larger clone lies a single base off, so this may be a read error. The rearrangement uses TRBV28 and TRBJ2-1, with D possibly TRBD2 on 5 matching bases. V was clipped by 2 bases and J by 8 bases, with 19 bases between them. The CDR3 loop spans 16 amino acids. Per the germline V gene, CDR1 is MDHEN and CDR2 is SYDVKM. DNA of the CDR3: TGTGCCAGCAGTTTAGCGGGCCGATGGTTATCTTATGAGCAGTTCTTC. It yields the protein CASSLAGRWLSYEQFF.

The genes are TRBV3-1 and TRBJ2-4; possibly TRBD2 for D (6 bases). CDR3 length: 15 amino acids. Trimming took 0 bases from V and 1 from J, leaving 7 bases between them. In germline, CDR1 is LGHDT, CDR2 YNNKEL (reference sequence). CDR3 DNA sequence: TGTGCCAGCAGCCAAGATCTAGCGGCCAAAAACATTCAGTACTTC. It encodes CASSQDLAAKNIQYF.

The chain links TRBV4-2 to TRBJ2-7, with TRBD1 matching over 7 bases. This CDR3 is 13 amino acids long. From germline, CDR1 is LGHNA and CDR2 YNFKEQ. V lost 4 bases, J lost 5 bases, and 5 bases stayed unmatched. CDR3 DNA: TGTGCCAGCAGCCCACCGACAGGGCACGAGCAGTACTTC. Its protein is CASSPPTGHEQYF.

This clonotype was seen only a few times. The rearrangement links TRBV20-1 to TRBJ1-1; D remains ambiguous. Germline CDR1 is DFQATT and CDR2 is SNEGSKA (reference sequence). The length of the CDR3 is 14 residues. V was trimmed by 2 bases and J by 4 bases, leaving 14 bases between them. The CDR3 loop is CSARSVPSGTEAFF. The CDR3 nucleotides read TGCAGTGCTAGATCGGTTCCGTCTGGCACTGAAGCTTTCTTT.

This clonotype was seen ten or more times. The V gene is TRBV24-1, the J gene TRBJ2-1, with 7 bases fitting TRBD2. The J segment lost 7 bases and the V segment lost 9 bases, leaving 11 bases of the junction unmatched. This CDR3 region has 14 residues. The germline V gene encodes CDR1 KGHDR and CDR2 SFDVKD. CDR3 sequence (DNA): TGTGCCACCGCTTCGGCGGGAGTAAGGAATGAGCAGTTCTTC. Amino acid sequence: CATASAGVRNEQFF.

This clonotype was seen many times. V gene TRBV20-1 combines with J gene TRBJ2-7, with 9 bases fitting TRBD2. CDR3 length equals 13 residues. The V segment lost 6 bases and the J segment 5 bases; nucleotides outside the gene matches: 8. The germline gives CDR1 DFQATT, CDR2 SNEGSKA (reference sequence). As DNA, the CDR3 is TGCAGTGCCCCGGGACTAGCTATCCACGAGCAGTACTTC. Its translation: CSAPGLAIHEQYF.

This chain joins TRBV7-6 and TRBJ1-1, with D possibly TRBD1 on 6 matching bases. Germline V CDR1 and CDR2: SGHVS, FNYEAQ. This CDR3 is built from 12 residues. V lost 2 bases and J 11 bases, leaving 12 bases between the germline ends. CDR3 bases: TGTGCCAGCAGCTTACCGGACAGTCGGGCTTTCTTT. Translation: CASSLPDSRAFF.

In its sample, this clonotype was seen many times. V usage is TRBV12-3 or TRBV12-4 and J usage is TRBJ1-6, with D possibly being TRBD1 (5 bases). The V and J ends lost 8 bases and 8 bases respectively, with 25 bases between them. This CDR3 has 17 amino acids. The CDR3 coding sequence is TGTGCCAGCGGGGGGTGGGGTACCGGCGATGGGGATTCACCCCTCCACTTT. Translation gives CASGGWGTGDGDSPLHF.

This clonotype was counted ten times or more. V gene TRBV15 combines with J gene TRBJ2-1; 7 bases line up with TRBD2. The ends lost 0 bases at V and 7 bases at J; junction bases unmatched: 3. The CDR3 consists of 14 residues. The germline V gene has CDR1 LNHNV and CDR2 YYDKDF (reference sequence). CDR3 nucleotides: TGTGCCACCAGCAGAGATCTAGCGGCAAATGAGCAGTTCTTC. Its protein product is CATSRDLAANEQFF.

There are many counts of this clonotype. The V gene is TRBV10-3, the J gene TRBJ1-1, with D perhaps matching TRBD1 (5 bases). Between the trimmed V and J ends, which lost 4 bases and 3 bases, there was a span of 12 bases. The CDR3 runs to 14 residues. Per germline, CDR1 ENHRY and CDR2 SYGVKD. CDR3 sequence reads: CAISVLGGDTEAFF. The CDR3 bases are TGTGCCATCAGTGTACTGGGGGGTGACACTGAAGCTTTCTTT.

This clonotype appeared many times. It is unclear where the CDR3 begins or ends on the DNA, so no DNA is shown, and the CDR3 is as TCRdb lists it. This chain joins TRBV28 and TRBJ1-2. The CDR3 is 14 residues long, ends included. Germline values: CDR1 MDHEN, CDR2 SYDVKM. The CDR3 spells CASILAGRNYGYTF.

The gene calls are TRBV10-3 and TRBJ2-2; 10 nucleotides line up with TRBD2. CDR3 length: 14 residues. Germline V gene sequence: CDR1 ENHRY, CDR2 SYGVKD. Germline trimming cut 6 bases from V and 3 bases from J; bases unmatched to any gene: 1. CDR3 nucleotides: TGTGCCATCAGGCTAGCGGGGGACACCGGGGAGCTGTTTTTT. This encodes CAIRLAGDTGELFF.

V gene TRBV2 combines with J gene TRBJ2-3, with TRBD2 matching 11 bases. Per the germline V gene, CDR1 is SNHLY and CDR2 is FYNNEI. V gave up 5 bases and J gave up 2 bases; unmatched junction bases: 15. There are 19 residues in the CDR3. Here the CDR3 DNA reads TGTGCCAGCAGTCCATTTGCCCTCGGGACTAGCGGATTCACAGATACGCAGTATTTT. Its protein product is CASSPFALGTSGFTDTQYF. Full variable domain (remainder filled in from reference TRBV2 and TRBJ2-3): EPEVTQTPSHQVTQMGQEVILRCVPISNHLYFYWYRQILGQKVEFLVSFYNNEISEKSEIFDDQFSVERPDGSNFTLKIRSTKLEDSAMYFCASSPFALGTSGFTDTQYFGPGTRLTVL.

The chain uses TRBV20-1 and TRBJ1-1; D might be TRBD1 (5 bases). The CDR3 sequence is 14 residues long. V was clipped by 6 bases and J by 1 base, with 15 bases between them. Germline CDR1 and CDR2: DFQATT and SNEGSKA (reference sequence). CDR3 sequence (DNA): TGCAGTGCCCGGTACGGGGGAGGGAACACTGAAGCTTTCTTT. As protein: CSARYGGGNTEAFF.

At least ten counts were recorded for this clonotype. The chain combines TRBV29-1 with TRBJ2-5, with TRBD1 matching 11 bases. Trimming took 7 bases from V and 1 from J; bases not matched to a gene: 11. The germline CDR1 and CDR2 sequences are SQVTM and ANQGSEA. The CDR3 is 16 residues long. The CDR3 loop is CSAAGTGTGGQETQYF. The CDR3 nucleotides read TGCAGCGCCGCGGGTACAGGGACAGGGGGCCAAGAGACCCAGTACTTC.

Ten or more counts support this clonotype. The chain combines TRBV20-1 with TRBJ2-7; D may correspond to TRBD1 or TRBD2 (5 bases each). Germline V gives CDR1 DFQATT, CDR2 SNEGSKA (reference sequence). The CDR3 totals 12 residues. The germline V and J ends were trimmed by 6 bases and 5 bases, with 14 bases remaining between them. CDR3 residues: CSAPSRGDEQYF. The CDR3 coding sequence is TGCAGTGCCCCTTCGAGGGGAGACGAGCAGTACTTC.

The rearrangement uses TRBV7-2 and TRBJ2-1, with a tentative D call TRBD1 (6 bases). This CDR3 has 16 residues. Germline values: CDR1 SGHTA, CDR2 FQGNSA. Trimming pared 3 bases from V and 1 base from J, leaving 13 bases between. Here the CDR3 reads CASSLFRGRSYNEQFF. The CDR3 DNA reads TGTGCCAGCAGCTTGTTCAGGGGCCGGTCCTACAATGAGCAGTTCTTC.

This clonotype has only a few counts. This may arise from a read error, as a much more abundant clone is one base away. This sequence joins TRBV30 and TRBJ2-5; D remains unclear. Germline CDR1 reads GTSNPN; CDR2 reads SVGIG (reference sequence). CDR3 length: 11 residues. The CDR3 here is CVWSGPTTQYF. CDR3 sequence (DNA): TGTGTCTGGAGTGGGCCGACGACCCAGTACTTC.

A note on this clonotype: Being one base from a much bigger clone, this may be a read error. The chain joins TRBV19 to TRBJ1-1, with 9 bases that match TRBD1. The CDR3 is made up of 20 amino acids. The V gene's germline CDR1 is LNHDA and CDR2 SQIVND (reference sequence). The CDR3 is CASRDSLDRGRYSGYTETFF. The CDR3 nucleotides are TGTGCCAGTAGAGACTCTCTGGACAGGGGACGGTATTCGGGCTACACTGAAACTTTCTTT.

Only a few counts were recorded for this clonotype. This chain uses TRBV9 with TRBJ2-3, with D perhaps TRBD1 (5 bases). There are 16 residues in the CDR3. The germline gives CDR1 SGDLS, CDR2 YYNGEE. Trimming left V 0 bases short and J 0 bases short, with 11 bases between. CDR3 sequence: CASSVASGASTDTQYF. The CDR3 nucleotides are TGTGCCAGCAGCGTAGCCAGTGGGGCTAGCACAGATACGCAGTATTTT. Supplemented by reference TRBV9 and TRBJ2-3, the full variable domain reads DSGVTQTPKHLITATGQRVTLRCSPRSGDLSVYWYQQSLDQGLQFLIQYYNGEERAKGNILERFSAQQFPDLHSELNLSSLELGDSALYFCASSVASGASTDTQYFGPGTRLTVL.